Presented here are 21 T cell receptor beta chains from one specimen sequenced in a study of blood T cell repertoires in COVID-19. Profiling relied on immunoSEQ multiplex PCR, and the TCRdb table lists in-frame clones only, not all of them. Altogether around 140,000 clones are present, around 91% being singletons, with the ten largest covering around an eighth. Specimen: peripheral blood. The source is a man aged 18-30 years with COVID-19, enrolled during active disease.

This sequence joins TRBV5-1 and TRBJ1-5; D gene ambiguous. The CDR3 contains 12 residues. Per the germline V gene, CDR1 is SGHRS and CDR2 is YFSETQ. V was cut by 8 bases and J by 5 bases, with 11 bases left in between. Here the CDR3 DNA reads TGCGCCAGTCTCAGAGGTGATCAGCCCCAGCATTTT. This translates into CASLRGDQPQHF.

V gene TRBV27 combines with J gene TRBJ1-2; 9 bases align to TRBD1. This CDR3 is built from 15 residues. Germline-derived CDR1 and CDR2 are MNHEY and SMNVEV (reference sequence). V was clipped by 6 bases and J by 5 bases; unmatched bases: 10. As DNA, the CDR3 is TGTGCCAGCAGCCTACTCCGGGACAGGGATTATGGCTACACCTTC. This encodes CASSLLRDRDYGYTF.

This clone was observed once. The rearrangement uses TRBV19 and TRBJ2-1; TRBD1 agrees at 11 bases. CDR1 and CDR2 (germline): LNHDA, SQIVND (reference sequence). The CDR3 loop spans 15 amino acids. J gave up 7 bases and V 6 bases, and 8 bases lay outside the gene matches. DNA of the CDR3: TGTGCCAGTAGGGGACAGGGGGGAATTAGTAATGAGCAGTTCTTC. Amino acid sequence: CASRGQGGISNEQFF. Complete variable domain (other parts from reference TRBV19 and TRBJ2-1): DGGITQSPKYLFRKEGQNVTLSCEQNLNHDAMYWYRQDPGQGLRLIYYSQIVNDFQKGDIAEGYSVSREKKESFPLTVTSAQKNPTAFYLCASRGQGGISNEQFFGPGTRLTVL.

The chain joins TRBV30 to TRBJ2-5, with TRBD2 matching over 10 bases. This CDR3 is built from 15 residues. After removal of 3 bases from V and 2 bases from J, the junction contained 6 bases not matched to a gene. The germline V gene encodes CDR1 GTSNPN and CDR2 SVGIG (reference sequence). Here the CDR3 DNA reads TGTGCCTGGAGGGAATGGACTAGCGGACAAGAGACCCAGTACTTC. As protein: CAWREWTSGQETQYF.

The chain couples TRBV29-1 to TRBJ2-5; 8 positions match TRBD1. The CDR3 extends over 13 amino acids. Germline V gives CDR1 SQVTM, CDR2 ANQGSEA. The V segment lost 6 bases and the J segment 1 base; nucleotides outside the gene matches: 4. In DNA form, the CDR3 reads TGCAGCGTAACCGGGACAGGCCAAGAGACCCAGTACTTC. Residues: CSVTGTGQETQYF.

The rearrangement uses TRBV5-1 and TRBJ2-7, with D perhaps matching TRBD1 (6 bases). The CDR3 totals 14 residues. Germline lookup yields CDR1 SGHRS and CDR2 YFSETQ. Trimming pared 4 bases from V and 0 bases from J, leaving 11 bases between. The DNA for the CDR3 is TGCGCCAGCAGCCGACAGGTAGGCTCCTACGAGCAGTACTTC. Encoded protein: CASSRQVGSYEQYF.

This chain connects TRBV11-2 to TRBJ2-1, with TRBD2 matching 10 bases. V gave up 3 bases and J gave up 2 bases; unmatched junction bases: 1. CDR3 size: 15 residues. CDR1 and CDR2 from the germline V gene are SGHAT and FQNNGV. CDR3 protein: CASSFLAGAYNEQFF. The CDR3 bases are TGTGCCAGCAGCTTTCTAGCGGGAGCCTACAATGAGCAGTTCTTC. The full variable domain, its missing parts supplied by reference TRBV11-2 and TRBJ2-1, is EAGVAQSPRYKIIEKRQSVAFWCNPISGHATLYWYQQILGQGPKLLIQFQNNGVVDDSQLPKDRFSAERLKGVDSTLKIQPAKLEDSAVYLCASSFLAGAYNEQFFGPGTRLTVL.

The chain combines TRBV18 with TRBJ2-5; 11 bases agree with TRBD2. The CDR3 runs to 16 residues. V gave up 3 bases and J gave up 4 bases; unmatched junction bases: 7. Germline V gene lookup returns CDR1 KGHSH and CDR2 LQKENI. CDR3 bases: TGTGCCAGCTCACCTCTAGCGGGAGGTTCTGTAGAGACCCAGTACTTC. Translation: CASSPLAGGSVETQYF.

The sample holds one count of this clone. The chain has TRBV29-1 and TRBJ1-2; a possible D gene is TRBD1 (6 bases). V shed 3 bases and J shed 4 bases, with 15 bases lying between them. Germline assignment: CDR1 SQVTM and CDR2 ANQGSEA. CDR3 size: 14 residues. The CDR3 nucleotides read TGCAGCGTTGACCAGTGGGTCAGGGGCTATGGCTACACCTTC. This codes for CSVDQWVRGYGYTF.

The chain recombines TRBV19 with TRBJ1-5; the match to TRBD1 covers 7 bases. CDR1 and CDR2 (germline): LNHDA, SQIVND (reference sequence). This CDR3 contains 18 residues. The J segment lost 2 bases and the V segment lost 5 bases, leaving 15 bases of the junction unmatched. The CDR3 sequence is CASSDPDRVYLRNQPQHF. The CDR3 DNA is TGTGCCAGTAGTGACCCCGACAGGGTCTACCTTCGCAATCAGCCCCAGCATTTT.

The CDR3 region has the DNA TGTGCCAGCTCTACGACAGGAGCCGTGGGTGACGAGCAGTACTTC. Its protein is CASSTTGAVGDEQYF. The genes are TRBV28 and TRBJ2-7; possible D gene TRBD1, 6 bases. The V gene's germline CDR1 is MDHEN and CDR2 SYDVKM. CDR3 length: 15 residues. V was trimmed by 8 bases and J by 5 bases, leaving 22 bases between them.

V usage is TRBV11-3 and J usage is TRBJ2-5, with 9 positions matching TRBD1. CDR3 length: 15 residues. CDR1 is SGHNT and CDR2 is YENEEA in the germline V gene. After removal of 4 bases from V and 5 bases from J, the junction contained 8 bases not matched to a gene. CDR3 nucleotide sequence: TGTGCCAGCAGCTCCGGGACAGGGAGGATCGAGACCCAGTACTTC. It is translated as CASSSGTGRIETQYF.

The chain is built from TRBV7-9 and TRBJ2-7, with 8 bases lining up with TRBD2. Germline V gene lookup returns CDR1 SEHNR and CDR2 FQNEAQ (reference sequence). J gave up 3 bases and V 5 bases, and 6 bases lay outside the gene matches. The CDR3 loop spans 14 amino acids. The CDR3 DNA follows: TGTGCCAGCAGCCCCCGGGGGGGTCGCTACGAGCAGTACTTC. Residues: CASSPRGGRYEQYF.

The chain carries TRBV28 and TRBJ1-5; D unresolved. Trimming cost V 7 bases and J 0 bases, with 4 bases left between them. Looked up from germline, CDR1 is MDHEN and CDR2 is SYDVKM. This CDR3 has 12 residues. The DNA for the CDR3 is TGTGCCAGCACAGTTAGCAATCAGCCCCAGCATTTT. Its translation is CASTVSNQPQHF.

The chain links TRBV6-2 or TRBV6-3 to TRBJ1-5; possible D gene TRBD1, 5 bases. V was clipped by 2 bases and J by 1 base, with 24 bases between them. CDR3 length: 20 residues. CDR1 is MNHEY and CDR2 is SVGEGT in the germline V gene. The CDR3 DNA sequence: TGTGCCAGCAGTTACGGGAAGGGGAGGGGCGGGAATACGAGCAATCAGCCCCAGCATTTT. Amino acid sequence: CASSYGKGRGGNTSNQPQHF.

V is TRBV28 and J is TRBJ1-1; no firm D call. Trimming removed 7 bases at V and 0 bases at J, with 12 bases between. This CDR3 region has 14 residues. Per the germline V gene, CDR1 is MDHEN and CDR2 is SYDVKM. The CDR3 loop reads CASKALEMNTEAFF. CDR3 nucleotides: TGTGCCAGCAAGGCACTAGAAATGAACACTGAAGCTTTCTTT.

The CDR3 reads CASSTSGTAFGEQYF. CDR3 bases: TGTGCCAGTAGTACGTCCGGGACAGCCTTCGGGGAGCAGTACTTC. The gene calls are TRBV19 and TRBJ2-7; 7 nucleotides agree with TRBD1. The CDR3 sequence is 15 residues long. The germline CDR1 and CDR2 sequences are LNHDA and SQIVND (reference sequence). Losses at the gene ends were 4 bases for V and 7 bases for J; bases not matched to a gene: 13.

V and J are TRBV27 and TRBJ2-7, with a possible D match to TRBD2 (7 bases). Trimming left V 3 bases short and J 6 bases short, with 15 bases between. The CDR3 extends over 14 amino acids. Per germline, CDR1 MNHEY and CDR2 SMNVEV (reference sequence). DNA for the CDR3: TGTGCCAGCAGTTTTAGTTTGGGGGGGGCCGAGCAGTACTTC. This translates into CASSFSLGGAEQYF.

V and J are TRBV9 and TRBJ2-3, with 11 bases lining up with TRBD2. Germline V CDR1 and CDR2: SGDLS, YYNGEE. J gave up 1 base and V 0 bases, and 1 base lay outside the gene matches. The CDR3 spans 16 residues. Here the CDR3 reads CASSVVLAGGTDTQYF. In DNA, the CDR3 is TGTGCCAGCAGCGTAGTACTAGCGGGGGGCACAGATACGCAGTATTTT.

The count of this clone is one. V usage is TRBV3-1 (or the pseudogene TRBV3-2) and J usage is TRBJ1-2; D is uncertain. The ends were cut back, 4 bases at V and 5 bases at J, with 11 bases in the middle. The CDR3 length is 13 residues. Germline assignment: CDR1 LGHDT and CDR2 YNNKEL (reference sequence). The CDR3 sequence: CASSPISGYGYTF. In DNA, the CDR3 is TGTGCCAGCAGCCCAATTTCGGGTTATGGCTACACCTTC.

The rearrangement joins TRBV27 to TRBJ2-7; TRBD2 matches 11 bases. V lost 5 bases and J lost 5; bases outside the gene matches: 8. Germline lookup yields CDR1 MNHEY and CDR2 SMNVEV (reference sequence). The CDR3 sequence is 15 residues long. Written as DNA, the CDR3 is TGTGCCAGCAGTACCAAACTAGCGGGAGTTCACGAGCAGTACTTC. Amino acids: CASSTKLAGVHEQYF.